The rows below give T cell receptor beta chains drawn from one sample of a study of beta chain features in type 1 diabetes. TCRdb's copy holds only in-frame clones and misses some; the assay was immunoSEQ multiplex PCR. The data contain 200,000 to 300,000 clones, 11% of them singletons. Material: naive CD4+ T cells from blood. The source of these receptors is a man aged 25-40 years with type 1 diabetes. Both conserved end residues are part of each CDR3. The order of the fields is D gene, clone size, V gene, J gene, CDR3 DNA, CDR3 protein. A D gene is named only where the DNA matches it firmly. Expanded clones are given a class, and other clones once, few, many or no size at all.

d_call: TRBD1; clone_size: few; v_call: TRBV6-5; j_call: TRBJ1-1; cdr3_nt: TGTGCCAGCAGTTATGGAGGAACAGGGGGCACTGAAGCTTTCTTT; cdr3_aa: CASSYGGTGGTEAFF
d_call: .; clone_size: few; v_call: TRBV7-2; j_call: TRBJ1-2; cdr3_nt: TGTGCCAGCAGCTCCGTGGGACAAACTAACTATGGCTACACCTTC; cdr3_aa: CASSSVGQTNYGYTF
d_call: TRBD1; clone_size: few; v_call: TRBV4-2; j_call: TRBJ2-7; cdr3_nt: TGTGCCAGCAGCCAAGATGCCCGAGACAGGGGCTCCTACGAGCAGTACTTC; cdr3_aa: CASSQDARDRGSYEQYF
d_call: TRBD2; clone_size: .; v_call: TRBV20-1; j_call: TRBJ2-1; cdr3_nt: TGCAGTGCTTTTGGGAGGGGAGAGCAGTTCTTC; cdr3_aa: CSAFGRGEQFF
d_call: .; clone_size: .; v_call: TRBV19; j_call: TRBJ2-3; cdr3_nt: TGTGCCAGTAGTAACAGTGGGGCGCAAGATACGCAGTATTTT; cdr3_aa: CASSNSGAQDTQYF
d_call: .; clone_size: .; v_call: TRBV5-1; j_call: TRBJ1-2; cdr3_nt: TGCGCCAGCAGCTTTCGTGGCTACACCTTC; cdr3_aa: CASSFRGYTF
d_call: .; clone_size: few; v_call: TRBV28; j_call: TRBJ2-6; cdr3_nt: TGTGCCAGCAGTTTCGGGGGGCCCTCTGGGGCCAACGTCCTGACTTTC; cdr3_aa: CASSFGGPSGANVLTF
d_call: .; clone_size: few; v_call: TRBV9; j_call: TRBJ1-2; cdr3_nt: TGTGCCAGCAGACGGGGCCCGGGAGAAAACTATGGCTACACCTTC; cdr3_aa: CASRRGPGENYGYTF
d_call: TRBD2; clone_size: few; v_call: TRBV2; j_call: TRBJ2-3; cdr3_nt: TGTGCCAGCAGCACGCTAGCGGTCCAGGGTACGCAGTATTTT; cdr3_aa: CASSTLAVQGTQYF
d_call: .; clone_size: .; v_call: TRBV29-1; j_call: TRBJ1-2; cdr3_nt: TGCAGCGTTGGGCCCAGAATGGGCTACACCTTC; cdr3_aa: CSVGPRMGYTF
d_call: .; clone_size: few; v_call: TRBV5-1; j_call: TRBJ1-1; cdr3_nt: TGCGCCAGCAGCCAGACTACAGAAAACACTGAAGCTTTCTTT; cdr3_aa: CASSQTTENTEAFF
d_call: TRBD1; clone_size: few; v_call: TRBV5-6; j_call: TRBJ2-7; cdr3_nt: TGTGCCAGCAGCTGGAGCCAGGGGGCCTACGAGCAGTACTTC; cdr3_aa: CASSWSQGAYEQYF
d_call: .; clone_size: few; v_call: TRBV7-2; j_call: TRBJ1-3; cdr3_nt: TGTGCCAGCAGCTTCTCGTTCCTTTACTCTGGAAACACCATATATTTT; cdr3_aa: CASSFSFLYSGNTIYF
d_call: .; clone_size: .; v_call: TRBV30; j_call: TRBJ1-1; cdr3_nt: TGTGCCTGGAGTTTCAGAGGGGGCACTGAAGCTTTCTTT; cdr3_aa: CAWSFRGGTEAFF
d_call: .; clone_size: .; v_call: TRBV5-4; j_call: TRBJ1-1; cdr3_nt: TGTGCCAGCAGCGATCGACGGGGGAACACTGAAGCTTTCTTT; cdr3_aa: CASSDRRGNTEAFF
d_call: .; clone_size: few; v_call: TRBV25-1; j_call: TRBJ1-2; cdr3_nt: TGTGCCAGCAGTGAAGGAGGATCCTACTATGGCTACACCTTC; cdr3_aa: CASSEGGSYYGYTF
d_call: .; clone_size: .; v_call: TRBV6-5; j_call: TRBJ1-2; cdr3_nt: TGTGCCAGCAGGCGCACAGGTTTCTATGGCTACACCTTC; cdr3_aa: CASRRTGFYGYTF
d_call: TRBD1; clone_size: few; v_call: TRBV9; j_call: TRBJ1-2; cdr3_nt: TGTGCCAGCAGCCCCCAGGGACAGGGGTATGGCTACACCTTC; cdr3_aa: CASSPQGQGYGYTF
d_call: TRBD1; clone_size: .; v_call: TRBV5-1; j_call: TRBJ2-2; cdr3_nt: TGCGCCAGCAGCTTCGGGACAGGCAACACCGGGGAGCTGTTTTTT; cdr3_aa: CASSFGTGNTGELFF
d_call: .; clone_size: few; v_call: TRBV9; j_call: TRBJ2-1; cdr3_nt: TGTGCCAGCAGCGTAGGAGGTGGATACAATGAGCAGTTCTTC; cdr3_aa: CASSVGGGYNEQFF
d_call: .; clone_size: .; v_call: TRBV2; j_call: TRBJ1-4; cdr3_nt: TGTGCCAGCAGCCCACGGACAGTTAATGAAAAACTGTTTTTT; cdr3_aa: CASSPRTVNEKLFF
d_call: TRBD2; clone_size: few; v_call: TRBV4-1; j_call: TRBJ2-5; cdr3_nt: TGCGCCAGCAGCCAACAGGGGACGCGGGGGGAAGAGACCCAGTACTTC; cdr3_aa: CASSQQGTRGEETQYF
d_call: .; clone_size: .; v_call: TRBV21-1; j_call: TRBJ2-1; cdr3_nt: TGTGCCAGCAGCAGACCGGGACTAGCGGCATACAATGAGCAGTTCTTC; cdr3_aa: CASSRPGLAAYNEQFF
d_call: .; clone_size: few; v_call: TRBV11-2; j_call: TRBJ2-4; cdr3_nt: TGTGCCAGCAGCCTAAATGGAGCGACCAAAAACATTCAGTACTTC; cdr3_aa: CASSLNGATKNIQYF
d_call: .; clone_size: .; v_call: TRBV28; j_call: TRBJ1-5; cdr3_nt: TGTGCCAGCAGTTTTACGGGCAATCAGCCCCAGCATTTT; cdr3_aa: CASSFTGNQPQHF
d_call: TRBD2; clone_size: few; v_call: TRBV4-2; j_call: TRBJ2-1; cdr3_nt: TGTGCCAGCAGCCCCATGGGGGGGTGGGTTTCTATAGGGCAGTTCTTC; cdr3_aa: CASSPMGGWVSIGQFF
d_call: .; clone_size: few; v_call: TRBV2; j_call: TRBJ2-7; cdr3_nt: TGTGCCGCCGGGGGACGTAGGGTTGCCGAGCAGTACTTC; cdr3_aa: CAAGGRRVAEQYF
d_call: TRBD1; clone_size: .; v_call: TRBV18; j_call: TRBJ2-1; cdr3_nt: TGTGCCAGCTCACCACCGATACAGGGGGCGAATGAGCAGTTCTTC; cdr3_aa: CASSPPIQGANEQFF
d_call: .; clone_size: few; v_call: TRBV30; j_call: TRBJ2-3; cdr3_nt: TGTGCCTGGAGTTTACAGCGCACAGATACGCAGTATTTT; cdr3_aa: CAWSLQRTDTQYF
d_call: .; clone_size: .; v_call: TRBV29-1; j_call: TRBJ1-1; cdr3_nt: TGCAGCGTCCAGGGAACTGAAGCTTTCTTT; cdr3_aa: CSVQGTEAFF
d_call: .; clone_size: few; v_call: TRBV2; j_call: TRBJ1-5; cdr3_nt: TGTGCCAGCAGGGGGGGACCCAATCAGCCCCAGCATTTT; cdr3_aa: CASRGGPNQPQHF
d_call: TRBD1; clone_size: .; v_call: TRBV6-1; j_call: TRBJ2-2; cdr3_nt: TGTGCCAGCAGGGGAACAGGGGCTAACACCGGGGAGCTGTTTTTT; cdr3_aa: CASRGTGANTGELFF
d_call: .; clone_size: .; v_call: TRBV9; j_call: TRBJ2-3; cdr3_nt: TGTGCCAGCAGCTCGGACGGAGGGAGCACAGATACGCAGTATTTT; cdr3_aa: CASSSDGGSTDTQYF
d_call: .; clone_size: .; v_call: TRBV6-5; j_call: TRBJ2-7; cdr3_nt: TGTGCCAGCAGTTACCACAGTGTTAGCTCCTACGAGCAGTACTTC; cdr3_aa: CASSYHSVSSYEQYF
d_call: .; clone_size: few; v_call: TRBV29-1; j_call: TRBJ1-2; cdr3_nt: TGCAGCGTTACAAGGGACTCCTATGGCTACACCTTC; cdr3_aa: CSVTRDSYGYTF
d_call: TRBD1; clone_size: once; v_call: TRBV6-6; j_call: TRBJ2-7; cdr3_nt: TGTGCCAGCAGTCACGCCCCGGGACAGGGGAGTGAGCAGTACTTC; cdr3_aa: CASSHAPGQGSEQYF
d_call: TRBD1; clone_size: .; v_call: TRBV7-2; j_call: TRBJ1-4; cdr3_nt: TGTGCCAGCAGCTGGGACAGGGGCTATGAAAAACTGTTTTTT; cdr3_aa: CASSWDRGYEKLFF